This T cell receptor (beta chain) comes out of a study of T cell repertoires in cytomegalovirus infection. Overall study context: Recently identified HLA-C-restricted CMV epitopes were among the peptides used. Public TCR beta signatures marked donors with CMV infection and the matching HLA. The study, taken as a whole, reports: HLA-C-restricted TCR beta clonotypes specific for CMV led the ex vivo response. People with CMV and the relevant HLA were identified by cumulative public TCR beta family frequency.

The ends were cut back, 1 base at V and 0 bases at J, with 7 bases in the middle. The CDR3 runs to 15 residues. Germline-derived CDR1 and CDR2 are MGHRA and YSYEKL. TCRdb recomputed calls from the reads with MiXCR, one row per CDR3 protein. Of 150,000 to 200,000 distinct CDR3 sequences in the sample, 20% to 25% are singletons; the top ten hold roughly 27%. On this clonotype itself: Its antigen is still unknown.

The source material was CD8+ T cells from cultured PBMCs, sampled from culture after CMV antigen stimulation. This sequence joins TRBV4-1 and TRBJ1-5, with no clear D. The source of this sequence is a human donor in good health (CMV status not recorded). Some clones in this sample may be carry-over from other donors' samples. The chain's CDR3 is CASSQALNSNQPQHF. The CDR3 region has the DNA TGCGCCAGCAGCCAAGCCCTAAATAGCAATCAGCCCCAGCATTTT.